This TCR beta chain was found in a study of OX40 agonist ivuxolimab in advanced cancers. Across the whole study: Hepatocellular carcinoma, melanoma, renal cell or head and neck cancer occurred in dose-escalation patients. Prior therapy, whether anti-PD-1, anti-PD-L1 or anti-CTLA-4, was allowed, and roughly 40% had some. General observations from the study: No antigen was identified for the clonally expanded peripheral T cells.

TCRdb keeps only in-frame clones here, not all; method: immunoSEQ multiplex PCR. The table shows approximately 84,000 clones, with approximately 80% occurring only once. The V gene lost 9 bases and the J gene lost 4 bases, with 25 bases spanning the gap. Germline V lookup: CDR1 MGHRA, CDR2 YSYEKL. This CDR3 is built from 17 residues. The sample holds a few counts of this clone. Its antigen is undetermined. Source: CD4+ or CD8+ T cells sorted from blood, taken in a trial of the OX40 agonist ivuxolimab. This clonotype was sampled from an adult with an advanced solid tumor such as melanoma, head and neck, liver or kidney cancer. The chain uses TRBV4-1 and TRBJ1-5, with D possibly TRBD1 on 6 matching bases. The CDR3 region has the DNA TGCGCCAGTTCTTGGGGGGGTACAGGGACGGGGAATCAGCCCCAGCATTTT. This gives the protein CASSWGGTGTGNQPQHF.